This TCR beta chain was observed in a study of tumor-infiltrating lymphocytes in localized non-small cell lung cancer (dated by TCRdb to the early 2020s). Regarding the research as a whole: The cohort covered several histologies, both smokers and never-smokers, and patients whose samples were collected after neoadjuvant chemotherapy. From each patient came resected tumor tissue plus uninvolved lung tissue from that same patient, and the uninvolved lung tissue was described as non-adjacent to the tumor. TCR sequencing was one of several integrated assays, alongside flow cytometry, multiplex immunofluorescence, RNA-seq, exome sequencing and proteomics, applied to the same patients. The overall ICON cohort comprised more than 130 surgical patients with localized non-small cell lung cancer whose tumors were resected. For roughly 55 patients, immunoSEQ T-cell fraction was compared between paired tumor and uninvolved lung.

A note on this clone: Its antigen target is currently unknown. No base quality information exists; no much larger clone differs at one position.

The immunoSEQ assay used for TCR sequencing gave the T-cell fraction in both tumor and uninvolved lung tissue. Per the source publication's procedure: To analyze survival, patients were divided into a high T-cell fraction group (upper tertile) and a low T-cell fraction group (lower two tertiles), and the two groups were compared using a log-rank test. A signed-rank test was used to test paired tumor versus uninvolved lung differences in T-cell fraction. Entries here come from immuneACCESS through TCRdb and include only in-frame sequences with V and J called. Some clones fail to appear in such tables; in the studies checked, an unresolved V gene covers under half of the shortfall, and the cause of the remainder is unknown. V, J and clone size reflect that table, while D and trimming were determined from the DNA. Here the sample has approximately 9,500 clones; 70% to 85% occur a single time. Roughly 6% of the sample lies in the top ten.

V is reduced by 0 bases and J by 5 bases, leaving a spacing of 11 bases between them. The CDR3 covers 14 residues, taking in both the cysteine and the phenylalanine. Left in the record is the CDR3 DNA by itself, 42 bases read in frame from the first base. Via the germline V gene, CDR1 is SGDLS and CDR2 YYNGEE. On the study overall, not on this receptor specifically: TCR-derived T-cell fraction did not differ between the flow cytometry-defined immunotypes IM1 (good prognosis) and IM2 (poor prognosis). Since assay coverage differed from patient to patient depending on how much tissue was available, TCR sequencing was done for only a subset of the cohort. Different pieces of the same tissue were used for different assays, so technical variation could not be separated from intratumor heterogeneity. TCRbeta sequencing supported higher T cell infiltration in tumors than in uninvolved lung tissue, consistent with immunofluorescence CD3 counts.

Enrollment in ICON was initiated in early 2016, and the last patient was enrolled in 2018. From a subcohort of 76 patients, fresh tumor and matched uninvolved tissue were collected for in-depth immune analyses, including TCR sequencing. No cell sorting was done, and TCR sequencing was instead run on DNA isolated from bulk tissue. The clonotype originates from a human donor with non-small cell lung cancer. The specimen was uninvolved lung tissue not adjacent to the tumor. The V and J genes are TRBV9 and TRBJ1-1; the D gene assignment is ambiguous. The sequenced DNA is TGTGCCAGCAGCGTAGGGGGAATACGTACTGAAGCTTTCTTT. It encodes CASSVGGIRTEAFF.